One and the same sample provided the 4 T cell receptor beta chains below, sequenced in a study of T cell responses to AZD1222 COVID-19 vaccine. Here immunoSEQ multiplex PCR was the method, and the copy in TCRdb shows in-frame clones only, minus some. The sample carries about 190,000 clones, roughly 90% recorded once. This specimen was peripheral blood, taken on day 0 of AZD1222 vaccination. These receptors were collected from an adult in good health.

V is TRBV5-6 and J is TRBJ2-5; D unresolved. This CDR3 is built from 13 residues. V lost 3 bases, J lost 5 bases, and 11 bases lay in between. Germline CDR1 reads SGHDT; CDR2 reads YYEEEE. This CDR3 is CASSYPGLETQYF. The CDR3 DNA is TGTGCCAGCAGCTACCCCGGTCTGGAGACCCAGTACTTC.

The gene calls are TRBV15 and TRBJ1-1; D perhaps matches TRBD1 (6 bases). Germline CDR1 reads LNHNV; CDR2 reads YYDKDF (reference sequence). V was clipped by 0 bases and J by 8 bases, with 19 bases between them. This CDR3 contains 16 residues. The CDR3 nucleotides are TGTGCCACCAGCAGAGAGCCTGGACAGCTGAATTCAGAAGCTTTCTTT. It translates to CATSREPGQLNSEAFF.

This sequence joins TRBV5-1 and TRBJ2-3; D assignment may be TRBD1 or TRBD2 (5 bases each). Germline values: CDR1 SGHRS, CDR2 YFSETQ. Trimming removed 4 bases from V and 2 bases from J, with 14 bases in between. There are 15 residues in the CDR3. For the CDR3, the DNA is TGCGCCAGCAGCGCAAGCAGGGAGTACACAGATACGCAGTATTTT. Encoded protein: CASSASREYTDTQYF.

The chain recombines TRBV6-4 with TRBJ1-3; maybe TRBD1 (5 bases). Trimming shortened V by 0 bases and J by 10 bases, and 13 bases separated the two germline ends. CDR1 and CDR2 (germline): MRHNA, SNTAGT. This CDR3 contains 14 residues. CDR3 coding DNA: TGTGCCAGCAGTGACTCTTCAAAATCAGGGACCATATATTTT. Amino acid sequence: CASSDSSKSGTIYF.